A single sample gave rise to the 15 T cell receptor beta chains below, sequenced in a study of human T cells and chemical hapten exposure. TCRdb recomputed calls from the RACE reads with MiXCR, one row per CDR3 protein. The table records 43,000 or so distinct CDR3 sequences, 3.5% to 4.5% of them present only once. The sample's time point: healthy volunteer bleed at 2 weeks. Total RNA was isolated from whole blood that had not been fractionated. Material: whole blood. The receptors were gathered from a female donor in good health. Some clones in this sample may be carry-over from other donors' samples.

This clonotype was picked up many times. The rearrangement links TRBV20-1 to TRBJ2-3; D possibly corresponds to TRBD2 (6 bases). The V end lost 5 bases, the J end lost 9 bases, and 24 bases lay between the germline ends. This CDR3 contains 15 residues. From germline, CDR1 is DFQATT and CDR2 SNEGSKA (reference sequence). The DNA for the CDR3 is TGCAGTGCTCCGCGCTGGGAGGTTAGTTCATGGACGCAGTATTTT. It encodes CSAPRWEVSSWTQYF.

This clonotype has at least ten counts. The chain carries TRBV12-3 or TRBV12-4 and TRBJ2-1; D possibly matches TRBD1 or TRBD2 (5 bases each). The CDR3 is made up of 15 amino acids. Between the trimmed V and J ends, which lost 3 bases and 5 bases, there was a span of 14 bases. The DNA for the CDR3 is TGTGCCAGCAGTTTTGTGGGGACGGGTAACAATGAGCAGTTCTTC. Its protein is CASSFVGTGNNEQFF.

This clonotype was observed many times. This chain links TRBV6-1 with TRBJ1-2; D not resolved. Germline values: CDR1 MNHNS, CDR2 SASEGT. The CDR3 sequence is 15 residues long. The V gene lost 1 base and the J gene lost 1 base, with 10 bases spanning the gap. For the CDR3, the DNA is TGTGCCAGCAGTGAAGTCCAGGTTCTTAACTATGGCTACACCTTC. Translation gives CASSEVQVLNYGYTF.

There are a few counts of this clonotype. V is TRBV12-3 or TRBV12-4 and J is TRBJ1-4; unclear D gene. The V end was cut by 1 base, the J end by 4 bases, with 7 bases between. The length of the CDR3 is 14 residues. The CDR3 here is CASSLGLSNEKLFF. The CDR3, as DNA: TGTGCCAGCAGTTTAGGGCTGAGTAATGAAAAACTGTTTTTT.

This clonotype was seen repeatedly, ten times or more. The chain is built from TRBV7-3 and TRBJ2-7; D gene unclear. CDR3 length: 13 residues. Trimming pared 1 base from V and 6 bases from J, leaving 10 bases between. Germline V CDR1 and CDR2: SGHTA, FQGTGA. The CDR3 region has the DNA TGTGCCAGCAGCTTAATTGGGTCAGGCGAGCAGTACTTC. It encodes CASSLIGSGEQYF.

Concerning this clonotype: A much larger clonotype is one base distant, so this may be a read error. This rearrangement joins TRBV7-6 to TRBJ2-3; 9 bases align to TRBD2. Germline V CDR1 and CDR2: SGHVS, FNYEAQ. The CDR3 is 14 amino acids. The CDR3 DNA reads TGTGACAGCAGCTTCCGGACTAGCGCAGATACGCAGTATTTT. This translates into CDSSFRTSADTQYF. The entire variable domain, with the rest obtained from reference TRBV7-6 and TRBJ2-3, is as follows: GAGVSQSPRYKVTKRGQDVALRCDPISGHVSLYWYRQALGQGPEFLTYFNYEAQQDKSGLPNDRFSAERPEGSISTLTIQRTEQRDSAMYRCDSSFRTSADTQYFGPGTRLTVL.

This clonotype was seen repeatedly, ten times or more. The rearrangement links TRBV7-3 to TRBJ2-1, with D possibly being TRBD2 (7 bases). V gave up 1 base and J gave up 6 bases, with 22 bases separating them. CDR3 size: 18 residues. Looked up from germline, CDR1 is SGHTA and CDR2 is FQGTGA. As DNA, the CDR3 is TGTGCCAGCAGCTTAAATGCTGGGAGGGGGAAATCCCCCAATGAGCAGTTCTTC. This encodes CASSLNAGRGKSPNEQFF.

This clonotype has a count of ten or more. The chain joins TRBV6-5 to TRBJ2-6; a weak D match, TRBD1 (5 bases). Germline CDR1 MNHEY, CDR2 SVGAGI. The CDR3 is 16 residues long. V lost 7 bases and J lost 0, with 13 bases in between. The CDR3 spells CASTRQSVSGANVLTF. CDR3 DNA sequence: TGTGCCAGCACCAGACAGAGTGTCTCTGGGGCCAACGTCCTGACTTTC.

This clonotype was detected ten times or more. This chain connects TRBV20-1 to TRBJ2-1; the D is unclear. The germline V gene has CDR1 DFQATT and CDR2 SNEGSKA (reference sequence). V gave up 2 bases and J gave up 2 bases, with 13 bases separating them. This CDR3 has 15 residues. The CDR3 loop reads CSARMAGITYNEQFF. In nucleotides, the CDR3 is TGCAGTGCTAGAATGGCAGGCATCACCTACAATGAGCAGTTCTTC.

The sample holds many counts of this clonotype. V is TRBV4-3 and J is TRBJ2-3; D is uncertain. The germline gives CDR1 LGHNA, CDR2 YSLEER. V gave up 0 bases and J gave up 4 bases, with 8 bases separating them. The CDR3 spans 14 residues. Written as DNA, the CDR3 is TGCGCCAGCAGCCAAGACAAGGGTGCAGATACGCAGTATTTT. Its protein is CASSQDKGADTQYF.

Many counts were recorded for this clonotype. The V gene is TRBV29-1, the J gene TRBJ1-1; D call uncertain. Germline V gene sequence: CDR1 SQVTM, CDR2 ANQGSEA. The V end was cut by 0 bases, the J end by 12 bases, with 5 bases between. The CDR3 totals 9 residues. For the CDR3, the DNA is TGCAGCGTTGAAGAGAGGCCTTTCTTT. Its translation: CSVEERPFF.

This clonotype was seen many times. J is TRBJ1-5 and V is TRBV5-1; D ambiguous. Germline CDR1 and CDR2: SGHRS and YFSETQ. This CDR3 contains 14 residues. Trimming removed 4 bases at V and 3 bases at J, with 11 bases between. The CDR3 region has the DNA TGCGCCAGCAGCCACCGGGAGAACAATCAGCCCCAGCATTTT. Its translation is CASSHRENNQPQHF.

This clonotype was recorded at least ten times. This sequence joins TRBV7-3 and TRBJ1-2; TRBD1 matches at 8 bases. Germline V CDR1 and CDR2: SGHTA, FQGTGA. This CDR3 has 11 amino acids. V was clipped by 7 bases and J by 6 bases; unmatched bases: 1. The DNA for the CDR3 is TGTGCCAGCACAGGGGGCGATGGCTACACCTTC. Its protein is CASTGGDGYTF.

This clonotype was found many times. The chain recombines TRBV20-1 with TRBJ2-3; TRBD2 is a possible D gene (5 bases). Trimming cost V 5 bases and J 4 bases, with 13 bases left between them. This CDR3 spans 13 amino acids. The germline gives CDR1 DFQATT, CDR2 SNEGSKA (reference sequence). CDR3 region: CSALLGSADTQYF. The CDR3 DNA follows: TGCAGTGCTCTCCTCGGTAGCGCAGATACGCAGTATTTT.

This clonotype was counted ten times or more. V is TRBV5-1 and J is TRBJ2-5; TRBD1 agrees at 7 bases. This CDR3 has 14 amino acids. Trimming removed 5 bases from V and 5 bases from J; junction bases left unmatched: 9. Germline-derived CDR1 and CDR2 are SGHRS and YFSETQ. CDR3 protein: CASRNEGASETQYF. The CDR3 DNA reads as TGCGCCAGCAGAAACGAGGGGGCGAGCGAGACCCAGTACTTC.